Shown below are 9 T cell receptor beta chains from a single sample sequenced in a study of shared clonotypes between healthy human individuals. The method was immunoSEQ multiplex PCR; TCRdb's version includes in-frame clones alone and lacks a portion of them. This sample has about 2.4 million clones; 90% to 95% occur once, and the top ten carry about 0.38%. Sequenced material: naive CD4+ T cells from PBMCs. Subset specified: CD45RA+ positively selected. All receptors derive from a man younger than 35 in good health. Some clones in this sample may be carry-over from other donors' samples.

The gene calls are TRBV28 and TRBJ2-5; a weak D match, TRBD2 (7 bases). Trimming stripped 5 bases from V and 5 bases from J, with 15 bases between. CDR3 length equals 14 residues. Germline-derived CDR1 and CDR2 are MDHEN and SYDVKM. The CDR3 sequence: CASSQGGVGETQYF. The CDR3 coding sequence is TGTGCCAGCAGTCAAGGGGGGGTAGGGGAGACCCAGTACTTC.

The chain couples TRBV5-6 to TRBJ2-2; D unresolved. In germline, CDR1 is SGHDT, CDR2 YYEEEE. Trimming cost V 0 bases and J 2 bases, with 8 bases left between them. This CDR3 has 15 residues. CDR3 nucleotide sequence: TGTGCCAGCAGCTTGGGGATGGCAAACACCGGGGAGCTGTTTTTT. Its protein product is CASSLGMANTGELFF.

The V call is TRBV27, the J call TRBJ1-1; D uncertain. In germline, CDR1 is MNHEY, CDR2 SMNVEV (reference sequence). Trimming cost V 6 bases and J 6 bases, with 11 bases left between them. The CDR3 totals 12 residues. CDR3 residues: CASRERDAEAFF. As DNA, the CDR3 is TGTGCCAGCAGGGAAAGGGATGCTGAAGCTTTCTTT.

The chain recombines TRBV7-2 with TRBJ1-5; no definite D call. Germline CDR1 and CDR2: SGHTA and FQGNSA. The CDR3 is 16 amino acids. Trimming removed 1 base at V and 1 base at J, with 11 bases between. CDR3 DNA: TGTGCCAGCAGCTTAGTCGGCACTGAGAGCAATCAGCCCCAGCATTTT. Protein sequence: CASSLVGTESNQPQHF. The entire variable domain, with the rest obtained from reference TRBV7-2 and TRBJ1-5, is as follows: GAGVSQSPSNKVTEKGKDVELRCDPISGHTALYWYRQSLGQGLEFLIYFQGNSAPDKSGLPSDRFSAERTGGSVSTLTIQRTQQEDSAVYLCASSLVGTESNQPQHFGDGTRLSIL.

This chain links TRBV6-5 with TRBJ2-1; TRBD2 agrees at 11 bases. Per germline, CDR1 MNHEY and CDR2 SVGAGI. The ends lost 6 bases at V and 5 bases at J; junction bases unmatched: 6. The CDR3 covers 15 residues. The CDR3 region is CASRAGTSGHNEQFF. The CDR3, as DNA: TGTGCCAGCAGGGCCGGGACTAGCGGTCACAATGAGCAGTTCTTC.

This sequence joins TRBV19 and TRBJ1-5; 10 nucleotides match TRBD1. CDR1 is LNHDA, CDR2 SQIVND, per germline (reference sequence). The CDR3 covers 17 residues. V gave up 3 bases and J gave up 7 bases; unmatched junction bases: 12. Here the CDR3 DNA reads TGTGCCAGTAGTATCGGTCGGGGGACAGGGGTTGTGCAGCCCCAGCATTTT. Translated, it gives CASSIGRGTGVVQPQHF.

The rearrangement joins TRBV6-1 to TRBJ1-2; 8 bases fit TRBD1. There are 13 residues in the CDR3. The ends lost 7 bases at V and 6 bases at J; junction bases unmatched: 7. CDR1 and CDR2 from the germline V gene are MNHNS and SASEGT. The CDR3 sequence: CASTQGAGHGYTF. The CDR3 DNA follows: TGTGCCAGCACCCAGGGGGCAGGGCATGGCTACACCTTC.

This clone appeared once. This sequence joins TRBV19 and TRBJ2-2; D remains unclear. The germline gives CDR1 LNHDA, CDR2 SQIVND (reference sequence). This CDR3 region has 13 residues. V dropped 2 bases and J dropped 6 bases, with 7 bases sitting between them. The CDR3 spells CASSILGPGELFF. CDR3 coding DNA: TGTGCCAGTAGTATATTGGGTCCCGGGGAGCTGTTTTTT.

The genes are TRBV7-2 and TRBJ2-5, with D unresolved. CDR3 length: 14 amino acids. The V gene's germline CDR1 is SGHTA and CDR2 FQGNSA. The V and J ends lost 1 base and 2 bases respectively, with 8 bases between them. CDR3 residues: CASSLVGWQETQYF. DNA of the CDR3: TGTGCCAGCAGCTTAGTGGGCTGGCAAGAGACCCAGTACTTC.